This TCR beta chain is drawn from a study of blood T cell repertoires in COVID-19. TCRdb keeps only in-frame clones here, not all; method: immunoSEQ multiplex PCR. Here the sample spans 310,000 or so clones, approximately 90% being singletons. Germline lookup yields CDR1 KGHSH and CDR2 LQKENI. The CDR3 is made up of 20 amino acids. Trimming took off 3 bases at V and 0 bases at J, with 21 bases between the two ends. Recruits, aged roughly 18 to 100 years, lived in 25 or so US areas. This chain connects TRBV18 to TRBJ2-6, with D hard to call. Sequencing was carried out using PBMCs or T cells enriched from blood (not recorded which). The TCR originated in a woman between 25 and 40 years old who had recovered from COVID-19. This chain's CDR3 is CASSPLNGARLGSGANVLTF. DNA for the CDR3: TGTGCCAGCTCACCCCTAAACGGAGCTAGGCTGGGCTCTGGGGCCAACGTCCTGACTTTC.